A single sample gave rise to the 18 T cell receptor beta chains below, sequenced in a study of regulatory T cells in long-lasting Graves disease. Regarding time point: persistent/refractory GD, antithyroid drugs over 5 years with positive TRAb. Extracted PBMC RNA gave rise to the TCR library. Combining iRepertoire HTBI primers with Arm-PCR of CDR3 regions, the authors built TCR beta libraries. Via MiXCR, TCRdb re-called the multiplex PCR reads, giving one row per CDR3 protein. Here the sample spans more than 650,000 distinct CDR3 sequences, about 32% being singletons. This specimen was peripheral blood mononuclear cells (PBMCs), taken when the disease was refractory, from a patient treated with antithyroid drugs. The receptors stem from a female donor with Graves disease.

This sequence joins TRBV28 and TRBJ2-3, with TRBD1 matching over 12 bases. The CDR3 is made up of 18 amino acids. V was pared by 4 bases and J by 1 base, with 9 bases of the junction left unmatched. Germline V CDR1 and CDR2: MDHEN, SYDVKM. The CDR3 is CASSSGTGGVEGTDTQYF. The DNA of the CDR3 is TGTGCCAGCAGTTCCGGGACAGGGGGCGTAGAGGGCACAGATACGCAGTATTTT.

At least ten counts were recorded for this clonotype. Here the CDR3 DNA reads TGTGCCAGCAGCCGAGGGGGCGGCTATGGCTACACCTTC. It codes for CASSRGGGYGYTF. This chain uses TRBV6-2 or TRBV6-3 with TRBJ1-2; 7 bases align to TRBD1. The CDR3 consists of 13 residues. Germline V gene lookup returns CDR1 MNHEY and CDR2 SVGEGT. V shed 6 bases and J 4 bases; nucleotides not matched to a gene: 5.

A few counts support this clonotype. The genes are TRBV6-2 or TRBV6-3 and TRBJ2-7, with TRBD1 matching 9 bases. The CDR3 spans 14 residues. V shed 2 bases, J shed 3 bases, and the junction held 2 bases outside the gene matches. Germline V gene lookup returns CDR1 MNHEY and CDR2 SVGEGT. CDR3 region: CASSYGTGLYEQYF. The CDR3 nucleotides read TGTGCCAGCAGTTACGGGACAGGGCTCTACGAGCAGTACTTC.

This clonotype was picked up a small number of times. The J gene is TRBJ1-5, the V gene TRBV20-1; D not resolved. Per germline, CDR1 DFQATT and CDR2 SNEGSKA (reference sequence). With 5 bases removed from V and 2 bases from J, the gap between germline ends came to 7 bases. This CDR3 comprises 12 residues. The CDR3, as DNA: TGCAGTGCTCACGATGGCAATCAGCCCCAGCATTTT. Translated: CSAHDGNQPQHF.

This clonotype was detected ten times or more. V gene TRBV6-1 combines with J gene TRBJ2-7; no definite D call. The V end lost 0 bases, the J end lost 4 bases, and 7 bases lay between the germline ends. The germline V gene encodes CDR1 MNHNS and CDR2 SASEGT. There are 13 residues in the CDR3. The CDR3 DNA reads as TGTGCCAGCAGTGAAGCGGACGGGTACGAGCAGTACTTC. Encoded protein: CASSEADGYEQYF.

The chain is built from TRBV30 and TRBJ2-7; no definite D call. Trimming removed 3 bases from V and 5 bases from J, with 8 bases in between. In germline, CDR1 is GTSNPN, CDR2 SVGIG (reference sequence). The CDR3 covers 11 residues. For the CDR3, the DNA is TGTGCCTGGAGCCGTAACCACGAGCAGTACTTC. This codes for CAWSRNHEQYF.

This clonotype was seen more than once but under ten times. The genes are TRBV27 and TRBJ1-1; no clear D. Per the germline V gene, CDR1 is MNHEY and CDR2 is SMNVEV (reference sequence). V was trimmed by 3 bases and J by 4 bases, leaving 9 bases between them. This CDR3 comprises 13 residues. For the CDR3, the DNA is TGTGCCAGCAGTTTTGGGCATAGCACTGAAGCTTTCTTT. It specifies CASSFGHSTEAFF.

This clonotype was recorded a few times. The chain links TRBV6-5 to TRBJ2-7; D unresolved. The CDR3 extends over 10 amino acids. Germline assignment: CDR1 MNHEY and CDR2 SVGAGI. Between the trimmed V and J ends, which lost 2 bases and 5 bases, there was a span of 1 base. The CDR3 loop reads CASSYDEQYF. In DNA form, the CDR3 reads TGTGCCAGCAGTTACGACGAGCAGTACTTC.

This clonotype was observed a handful of times. The rearrangement uses TRBV25-1 and TRBJ1-4, with D perhaps TRBD1 (6 bases). Trimming pared 5 bases from V and 3 bases from J, leaving 13 bases between. This CDR3 spans 15 amino acids. CDR1 is MGHDK and CDR2 is SYGVNS in the germline V gene. CDR3 sequence reads: CASSFPGASNEKLFF. The CDR3 DNA reads as TGTGCCAGCAGTTTCCCAGGGGCGTCTAATGAAAAACTGTTTTTT.

This clonotype appeared a few times. The conserved phenylalanine or tryptophan normally closing the CDR3 is absent here, so this likely arose from a read error. Written as DNA, the CDR3 is TGTGCCTGGACCAAGGACAGGGGCTCCTACGAGCAGTACCTC. It encodes CAWTKDRGSYEQYL. The chain carries TRBV30 and TRBJ2-5; 9 bases align to TRBD1. The J call may be in error: the DNA end matches TRBJ2-7 better. CDR1 and CDR2 from the germline V gene are GTSNPN and SVGIG (reference sequence). The CDR3 runs 14 residues.

V gene TRBV7-2 combines with J gene TRBJ2-7; TRBD2 matches 10 bases. This CDR3 has 16 amino acids. Germline V gene data show CDR1 as SGHTA and CDR2 as FQGNSA. The V segment lost 1 base and the J segment 4 bases; nucleotides outside the gene matches: 7. The CDR3 sequence is CASSLVSSGSSYEQYF. Here the CDR3 DNA reads TGTGCCAGCAGCTTAGTGTCTAGCGGGAGTAGTTACGAGCAGTACTTC.

The DNA of the CDR3 is TGTGCCAGCAGTTACCGGCCGACTAGCAATCAGCCCCAGCATTTT. Its translation: CASSYRPTSNQPQHF. The chain is built from TRBV12-3 or TRBV12-4 and TRBJ1-5; D is undetermined. V shed 4 bases and J shed 0 bases, with 10 bases lying between them. The CDR3 is 15 amino acids.

This chain links TRBV5-5 with TRBJ2-7, with D perhaps matching TRBD1 (6 bases). The CDR3 extends over 13 amino acids. The V and J ends lost 2 bases and 7 bases respectively, with 13 bases between them. Germline assignment: CDR1 SGHKS and CDR2 YYEKEE (reference sequence). CDR3 nucleotides: TGTGCCAGCAGCTTCAGGGGAGTAAAGGAGCAGTACTTC. The encoded protein is CASSFRGVKEQYF.

There are a few counts of this clonotype. The chain is built from TRBV7-9 and TRBJ2-5; 8 nucleotides line up with TRBD2. Germline CDR1 and CDR2: SEHNR and FQNEAQ (reference sequence). Trimming cost V 5 bases and J 1 base; bases outside gene matches: 12. The CDR3 loop spans 17 amino acids. The CDR3 sequence is CASSPAGVAGPQETQYF. DNA of the CDR3: TGTGCCAGCAGCCCCGCTGGGGTAGCGGGACCCCAAGAGACCCAGTACTTC. Full variable domain (remainder filled in from reference TRBV7-9 and TRBJ2-5): DTGVSQNPRHKITKRGQNVTFRCDPISEHNRLYWYRQTLGQGPEFLTYFQNEAQLEKSRLLSDRFSAERPKGSFSTLEIQRTEQGDSAMYLCASSPAGVAGPQETQYFGPGTRLLVL.

A few counts support this clonotype. The chain uses TRBV14 and TRBJ2-5, with 7 bases that match TRBD2. The J segment lost 1 base and the V segment lost 1 base, leaving 3 bases of the junction unmatched. Germline CDR1 is SGHDN and CDR2 is FVKESK. This CDR3 has 15 residues. CDR3 loop: CASSQAGLGQETQYF. The CDR3 nucleotides read TGTGCCAGCAGCCAAGCCGGACTAGGCCAAGAGACCCAGTACTTC.

This chain joins TRBV7-2 and TRBJ1-1; 10 bases line up with TRBD1. Germline CDR1 is SGHTA and CDR2 is FQGNSA. The CDR3 is 19 amino acids. Trimming took 2 bases from V and 1 from J; bases not matched to a gene: 13. This CDR3 reads CASSLFSGTGVTQNTEAFF. DNA of the CDR3: TGTGCCAGCAGCTTATTTTCTGGGACAGGGGTGACTCAGAACACTGAAGCTTTCTTT.

The chain combines TRBV13 with TRBJ1-1; perhaps TRBD1 as D (6 bases). The ends were cut back, 10 bases at V and 3 bases at J, with 12 bases in the middle. Germline values: CDR1 PRHDT, CDR2 FYEKMQ (reference sequence). The CDR3 consists of 12 residues. The CDR3 loop reads CAIRGAHTEAFF. The CDR3 DNA is TGTGCCATCCGGGGGGCACACACTGAAGCTTTCTTT.

At least ten counts were recorded for this clonotype. The rearrangement uses TRBV12-3 or TRBV12-4 and TRBJ2-7; the match to TRBD2 covers 13 bases. The V and J ends lost 6 bases and 4 bases, in that order; junction bases with no gene match: 3. The CDR3 loop spans 14 amino acids. CDR3 region: CASSILAGGYEQYF. CDR3 DNA sequence: TGTGCCAGCAGCATACTAGCGGGAGGGTACGAGCAGTACTTC.